A selection of T cell receptor beta chains follows, all from one sample in a study of PD-1 blockade in classical Hodgkin lymphoma. Profiling relied on immunoSEQ multiplex PCR, and the TCRdb table lists in-frame clones only, not all of them. The sample yields about 25,000 clones, 72% seen once. The sample was peripheral blood mononuclear cells (PBMCs), taken before the fourth cycle of nivolumab. Every receptor here comes from a human donor with classical Hodgkin lymphoma. Each CDR3 is given with its conserved first and last residue. D genes are given only for firm matches. The listing skips clone size in some rows; elsewhere it reads once, few, many or a size class.

j_call clone_size d_call v_call cdr3_aa cdr3_nt
TRBJ1-2 . . TRBV6-5 CASTASGGGYTF TGTGCCAGCACTGCTTCGGGGGGTGGCTACACCTTC
TRBJ2-1 few TRBD1 TRBV5-1 CASSLGQGAVNEQFF TGCGCCAGCAGCTTGGGACAGGGGGCAGTGAATGAGCAGTTCTTC
TRBJ2-7 . . TRBV5-6 CASSSGRGAHYEQYF TGTGCCAGCAGCTCAGGGAGGGGGGCGCATTACGAGCAGTACTTC
TRBJ1-1 . TRBD1 TRBV11-2 CASSPIQGAGTEAFF TGTGCCAGCAGCCCAATCCAGGGGGCAGGGACCGAAGCTTTCTTT
TRBJ1-2 . . TRBV5-1 CASSLNLGRNYGYTF TGCGCCAGCAGCTTGAATCTCGGGAGGAACTATGGCTACACCTTC
TRBJ1-4 . . TRBV15 CATSRFGANEKLFF TGTGCCACCAGCCGCTTCGGGGCGAATGAAAAACTGTTTTTT
TRBJ2-1 few . TRBV14 CASSQIRTGTEQFF TGTGCCAGCAGCCAGATCAGAACAGGGACTGAGCAGTTCTTC
TRBJ2-6 . TRBD2 TRBV19 CASSLLWGGLAGANVLTF TGTGCCAGTAGCCTCCTTTGGGGGGGTCTCGCCGGGGCCAACGTCCTGACTTTC
TRBJ1-6 medium-sized . TRBV7-9 CASSLASGRTGETLHF TGTGCCAGCAGCTTAGCGTCAGGGCGGACCGGTGAGACCCTCCACTTT
TRBJ2-3 few TRBD1 TRBV5-4 CASSGPGQGSSTDTQYF TGTGCCAGCAGCGGACCGGGACAGGGATCTAGCACAGATACGCAGTATTTT
TRBJ2-3 . . TRBV5-6 CAYSLGGGSRTDTQYF TGTGCCTACTCACTAGGGGGAGGGTCTCGCACAGATACGCAGTATTTT
TRBJ1-1 many . TRBV7-9 CASSSTGGNTEAFF TGTGCCAGCAGCTCGACAGGAGGGAACACTGAAGCTTTCTTT
TRBJ1-1 . TRBD1 TRBV5-1 CASSLWGKGADTEAFF TGCGCCAGCAGCTTGTGGGGAAAGGGGGCTGACACTGAAGCTTTCTTT
TRBJ2-3 . TRBD2 TRBV7-2 CASSRRTSGLSDTQYF TGTGCCAGCAGCCGGCGGACTAGCGGTCTTTCAGATACGCAGTATTTT
TRBJ2-7 few TRBD1 TRBV7-9 CASSSSTTGGKPNEQYF TGTGCCAGCAGCTCAAGCACTACAGGGGGCAAACCTAACGAGCAGTACTTC
TRBJ1-1 . . TRBV10-1 CASSERVDRDPEAFF TGCGCCAGCAGTGAGCGCGTGGATAGGGATCCTGAAGCTTTCTTT
TRBJ2-1 . . TRBV18 CASSPPDRKSFTYNEQFF TGTGCCAGCTCACCACCTGATCGTAAGTCCTTCACCTACAATGAGCAGTTCTTC
TRBJ2-7 few . TRBV10-2 CASKGKAYEQYF TGCGCCAGCAAGGGGAAAGCCTACGAGCAGTACTTC
TRBJ1-4 . TRBD1 TRBV28 CASSPGQGNEKLFF TGTGCCAGCAGCCCCGGACAGGGTAATGAAAAACTGTTTTTT
TRBJ2-7 . . TRBV7-6 CASSLGTYYEQYF TGTGCCAGCAGCTTAGGGACCTACTACGAGCAGTACTTC
TRBJ2-1 . . TRBV5-1 CATLWGGTSNYNEQFF TGCGCCACCCTCTGGGGCGGCACCAGTAACTACAATGAGCAGTTCTTC
TRBJ1-1 . TRBD1 TRBV7-9 CASSLLGDRNTEAFF TGTGCCAGCAGCTTGTTGGGGGACAGGAACACTGAAGCTTTCTTT
TRBJ1-5 once . TRBV7-2 CASSSDSHSNQPQHF TGTGCCAGCAGCTCCGACAGCCATAGCAATCAGCCCCAGCATTTT
TRBJ2-4 . . TRBV18 CASSPGNAKNIQYF TGTGCCAGCTCACCAGGCAACGCCAAAAACATTCAGTACTTC
TRBJ1-2 . . TRBV20-1 CSARDLYGYTF TGCAGTGCTAGAGATCTGTATGGCTACACCTTC
TRBJ2-2 . TRBD2 TRBV4-1 CASSPLGVAGGTGELFF TGCGCCAGCAGCCCCTTAGGGGTAGCGGGTGGGACCGGGGAGCTGTTTTTT
TRBJ2-3 . TRBD1 TRBV18 CASSPGTGGDTQYF TGTGCCAGCTCACCAGGTACAGGGGGCGATACGCAGTATTTT
TRBJ1-2 . . TRBV7-9 CASRPGQPARYGYTF TGTGCCAGCAGACCAGGACAGCCCGCTAGGTATGGCTACACCTTC
TRBJ1-2 . TRBD1 TRBV6-1 CASSSGTGGLVGYTF TGTGCCAGCAGCTCGGGGACAGGGGGCCTGGTAGGCTACACCTTC
TRBJ1-2 . . TRBV10-2 CASSESRGGYTF TGCGCCAGCAGTGAGTCTAGGGGAGGCTACACCTTC
TRBJ2-3 . . TRBV6-6 CASSFGGATDTQYF TGTGCCAGCAGTTTTGGGGGGGCCACAGATACGCAGTATTTT
TRBJ1-6 . . TRBV2 CASRGEFLGSPLHF TGTGCCAGCAGAGGGGAATTCCTTGGTTCACCCCTCCACTTT
TRBJ1-3 few . TRBV5-1 CASSEGGNSGNTIYF TGCGCCAGCAGCGAAGGGGGAAATTCTGGAAACACCATATATTTT
TRBJ1-2 . . TRBV11-2 CASSLNKNYGYTF TGTGCCAGCAGCTTAAACAAAAACTATGGCTACACCTTC
TRBJ2-2 few . TRBV19 CASSKGRAGELFF TGTGCCAGTAGTAAGGGACGGGCCGGGGAGCTGTTTTTT
TRBJ1-1 . . TRBV7-8 CASSSTTGLTEAFF TGTGCCAGCAGCTCAACAACAGGCTTGACGGAAGCTTTCTTT
TRBJ1-1 few TRBD1 TRBV5-1 CASSLQGDTEAFF TGCGCCAGCAGCTTGCAGGGGGACACTGAAGCTTTCTTT
TRBJ1-1 . . TRBV28 CASSLSTLWGNTEAFF TGTGCCAGCAGTTTATCCACCCTTTGGGGGAACACTGAAGCTTTCTTT
TRBJ2-2 . . TRBV27 CASSPSRGVLGELFF TGTGCCAGCAGTCCCTCCCGGGGTGTCTTAGGGGAGCTGTTTTTT
TRBJ2-1 . TRBD2 TRBV10-3 CAISEGTSGGLEQFF TGTGCCATCAGTGAGGGGACTAGCGGGGGGTTGGAGCAGTTCTTC
TRBJ2-1 . TRBD2 TRBV6-1 CASRGSGGAKGEQFF TGTGCCAGCAGGGGGAGCGGGGGGGCCAAAGGTGAGCAGTTCTTC
TRBJ1-2 . TRBD1 TRBV5-1 CASSLSGQAYGYTF TGCGCCAGCAGCTTGTCGGGACAGGCTTATGGCTACACCTTC
TRBJ2-7 . TRBD2 TRBV6-6 CASSVLAGIYEQYF TGTGCCAGCAGCGTCCTAGCGGGGATCTACGAGCAGTACTTC
TRBJ1-1 . . TRBV7-9 CASSPHSGDTEAFF TGTGCCAGCAGCCCTCACTCGGGAGATACTGAAGCTTTCTTT
TRBJ1-5 . . TRBV7-2 CASSLALGAQHF TGTGCCAGCAGCTTAGCTCTCGGGGCTCAGCATTTT
TRBJ2-5 once . TRBV5-4 CASSVTGQETQYF TGTGCCAGCAGCGTAACAGGGCAGGAGACCCAGTACTTC
TRBJ1-1 . . TRBV4-3 CASSQDPQRNTEAFF TGCGCCAGCAGCCAAGATCCCCAGAGGAACACTGAAGCTTTCTTT
TRBJ1-1 few . TRBV10-3 CAISDIDSGAFF TGTGCCATCAGTGACATCGACAGTGGCGCTTTCTTT
TRBJ1-1 once . TRBV6-5 CATLTGHTEAFF TGTGCCACATTAACAGGGCACACTGAAGCTTTCTTT
TRBJ1-4 . . TRBV4-1 CASSQIRGGTNEKLFF TGCGCCAGCAGCCAAATCAGGGGAGGAACTAATGAAAAACTGTTTTTT
TRBJ1-6 . . TRBV6-6 CASSYGGHNSPLHF TGTGCCAGCAGTTACGGGGGGCATAATTCACCCCTCCACTTT
TRBJ1-2 . . TRBV5-1 CASSAGGSPSYGYTF TGCGCCAGCAGCGCGGGGGGAAGTCCATCCTATGGCTACACCTTC
TRBJ2-2 . . TRBV7-8 CASSSTTGRSGELFF TGTGCCAGCAGCTCAACCACAGGGCGTTCCGGGGAGCTGTTTTTT
TRBJ1-2 few TRBD1 TRBV27 CASSPLLTGGYYGYTF TGTGCCAGCAGTCCACTCCTCACAGGGGGTTACTATGGCTACACCTTC
TRBJ1-2 once . TRBV28 CASSFPPIGNGYTF TGTGCCAGCAGTTTTCCCCCCATTGGGAATGGCTACACCTTC